The T cell receptor (beta chain) described here comes from a study of T cell clonotyping in hematopoietic cell transplantation. Findings of the study overall: CD4 and CD8 repertoire contributions could not be separated without sorting.

Note on this clone: Its antigen is not known.

The method was immunoSEQ multiplex PCR; TCRdb's version includes in-frame clones alone and lacks a portion of them. The sample shows thousands of clones, roughly 87% of them seen only once. V lost 3 bases to trimming and J lost 4 bases, with 6 bases between them. The CDR3 consists of 13 residues. Germline lookup yields CDR1 WNHNN and CDR2 SYGVQD (reference sequence). This sample's time point: recipient sample about 28 days before transplant, after cytoreduction. This chain links TRBV10-1 with TRBJ1-4; D is undetermined. The receptor was derived from a woman in her sixties or seventies with acute myeloid leukemia. Some clones in this sample may be carry-over from other donors' samples. The sample consisted of peripheral blood mononuclear cells, taken before stem cell transplant. The CDR3 DNA reads TGCGCCAGCAGTGATGTCAGTAATGAAAAACTGTTTTTT. Translating it yields CASSDVSNEKLFF.